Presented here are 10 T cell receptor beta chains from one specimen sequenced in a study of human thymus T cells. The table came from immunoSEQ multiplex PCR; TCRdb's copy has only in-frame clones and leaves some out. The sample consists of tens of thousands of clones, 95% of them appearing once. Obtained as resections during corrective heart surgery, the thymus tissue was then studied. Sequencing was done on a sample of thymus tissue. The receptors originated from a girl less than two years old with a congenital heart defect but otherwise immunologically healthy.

CDR3 bases: TGTGCCAGCAGCCCCGGGACAGGGGTTGAGCAGTACTTC. Encoded protein: CASSPGTGVEQYF. This sequence joins TRBV5-6 and TRBJ2-7, with 10 positions matching TRBD1. Germline V gene sequence: CDR1 SGHDT, CDR2 YYEEEE. This CDR3 region has 13 residues. V lost 4 bases and J lost 7; bases outside the gene matches: 5.

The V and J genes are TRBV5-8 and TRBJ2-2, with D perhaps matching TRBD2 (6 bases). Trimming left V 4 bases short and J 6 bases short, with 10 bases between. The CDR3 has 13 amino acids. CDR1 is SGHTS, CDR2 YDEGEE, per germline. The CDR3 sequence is CASSGRGSGELFF. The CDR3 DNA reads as TGTGCCAGCAGCGGGCGGGGCTCCGGGGAGCTGTTTTTT.

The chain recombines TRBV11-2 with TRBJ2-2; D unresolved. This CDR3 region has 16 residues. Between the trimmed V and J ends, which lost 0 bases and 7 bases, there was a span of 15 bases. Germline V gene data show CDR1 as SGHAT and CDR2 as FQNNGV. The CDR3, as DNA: TGTGCCAGCAGCTTAGAGGTCTCCGAGTTCGGCGGGGAGCTGTTTTTT. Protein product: CASSLEVSEFGGELFF. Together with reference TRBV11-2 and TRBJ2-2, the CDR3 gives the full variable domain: EAGVAQSPRYKIIEKRQSVAFWCNPISGHATLYWYQQILGQGPKLLIQFQNNGVVDDSQLPKDRFSAERLKGVDSTLKIQPAKLEDSAVYLCASSLEVSEFGGELFFGEGSRLTVL.

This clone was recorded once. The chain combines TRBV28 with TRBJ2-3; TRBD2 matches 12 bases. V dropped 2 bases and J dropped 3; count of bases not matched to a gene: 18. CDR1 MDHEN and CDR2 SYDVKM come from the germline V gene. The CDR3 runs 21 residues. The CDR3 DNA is TGTGCCAGCAGTTTACCACCTCCGGGACTAGCGGGTCCCCCGGGGACAGATACGCAGTATTTT. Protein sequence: CASSLPPPGLAGPPGTDTQYF.

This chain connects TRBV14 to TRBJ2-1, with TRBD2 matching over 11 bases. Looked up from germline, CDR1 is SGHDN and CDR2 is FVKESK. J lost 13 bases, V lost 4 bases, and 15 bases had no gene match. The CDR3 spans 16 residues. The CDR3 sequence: CASSPYSIAGGPRQFF. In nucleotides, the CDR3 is TGTGCCAGCAGCCCCTACTCGATAGCGGGAGGGCCGCGCCAGTTCTTC.

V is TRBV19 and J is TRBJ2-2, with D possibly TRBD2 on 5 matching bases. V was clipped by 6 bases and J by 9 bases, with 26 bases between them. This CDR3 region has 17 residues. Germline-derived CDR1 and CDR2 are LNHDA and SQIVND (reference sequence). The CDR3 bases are TGTGCCAGTAGAGATGGAAAAACGGACGAGGGAGCCCGGGAGCTGTTTTTT. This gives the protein CASRDGKTDEGARELFF.

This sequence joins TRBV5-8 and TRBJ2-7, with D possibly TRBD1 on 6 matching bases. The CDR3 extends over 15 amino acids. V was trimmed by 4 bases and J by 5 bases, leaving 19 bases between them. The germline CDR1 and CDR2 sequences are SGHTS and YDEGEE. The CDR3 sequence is CASSEVQGTGDEQYF. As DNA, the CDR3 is TGTGCCAGCAGCGAAGTACAGGGCACCGGCGACGAGCAGTACTTC.

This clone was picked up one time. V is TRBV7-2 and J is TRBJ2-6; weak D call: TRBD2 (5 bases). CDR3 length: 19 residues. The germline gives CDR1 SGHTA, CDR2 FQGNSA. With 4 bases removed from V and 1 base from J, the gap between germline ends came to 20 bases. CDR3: CASSSSGNRTTSGANVLTF. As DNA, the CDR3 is TGTGCCAGCAGCTCCTCGGGGAACCGAACCACGTCTGGGGCCAACGTCCTGACTTTC.

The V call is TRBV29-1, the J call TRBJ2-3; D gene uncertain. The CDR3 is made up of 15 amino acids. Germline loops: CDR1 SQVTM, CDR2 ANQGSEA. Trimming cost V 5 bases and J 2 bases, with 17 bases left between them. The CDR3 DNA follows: TGCAGCGTTCATCTGGGATGGACCCCCACAGATACGCAGTATTTT. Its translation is CSVHLGWTPTDTQYF.

As DNA, the CDR3 is TGCGCCAGCAGCCAAGATAATAGGGGGCCGGCCACAGATACGCAGTATTTT. Translating it yields CASSQDNRGPATDTQYF. This rearrangement joins TRBV4-3 to TRBJ2-3; 7 bases are shared with TRBD1. The CDR3 has 17 residues. V lost 0 bases and J lost 2; bases outside the gene matches: 8. Germline loops: CDR1 LGHNA, CDR2 YSLEER.